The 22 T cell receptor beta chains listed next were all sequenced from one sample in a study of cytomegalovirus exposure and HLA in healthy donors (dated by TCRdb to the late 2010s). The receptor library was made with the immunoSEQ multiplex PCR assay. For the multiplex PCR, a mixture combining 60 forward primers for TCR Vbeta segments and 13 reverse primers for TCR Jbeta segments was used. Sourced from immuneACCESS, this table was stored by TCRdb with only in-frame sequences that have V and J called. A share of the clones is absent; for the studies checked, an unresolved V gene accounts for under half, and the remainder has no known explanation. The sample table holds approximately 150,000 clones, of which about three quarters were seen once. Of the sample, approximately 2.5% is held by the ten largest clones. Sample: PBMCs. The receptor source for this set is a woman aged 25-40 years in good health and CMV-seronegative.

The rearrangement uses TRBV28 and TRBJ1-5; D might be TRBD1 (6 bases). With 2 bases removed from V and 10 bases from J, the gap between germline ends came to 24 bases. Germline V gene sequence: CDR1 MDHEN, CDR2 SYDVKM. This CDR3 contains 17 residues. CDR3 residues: CASSLRAWGPEISPQHF. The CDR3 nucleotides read TGTGCCAGCAGTTTAAGGGCCTGGGGGCCGGAGATCAGCCCCCAGCATTTT.

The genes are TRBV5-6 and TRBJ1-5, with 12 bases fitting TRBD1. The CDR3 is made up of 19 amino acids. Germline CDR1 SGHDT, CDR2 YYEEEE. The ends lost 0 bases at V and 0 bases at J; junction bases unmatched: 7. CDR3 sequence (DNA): TGTGCCAGCAGCTTGGCCGGAGGGACAGGGGGCTATAGCAATCAGCCCCAGCATTTT. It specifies CASSLAGGTGGYSNQPQHF.

CDR3 protein: CATSSQTGGSPLHF. Written as DNA, the CDR3 is TGTGCCACCAGCTCCCAGACAGGGGGCTCACCCCTCCACTTT. V gene TRBV15 combines with J gene TRBJ1-6; 10 bases fit TRBD1. The CDR3 is 14 residues long. Germline V CDR1 and CDR2: LNHNV, YYDKDF (reference sequence). V dropped 5 bases and J dropped 10; count of bases not matched to a gene: 5. The full variable domain, completed using reference TRBV15 and TRBJ1-6, is DAMVIQNPRYQVTQFGKPVTLSCSQTLNHNVMYWYQQKSSQAPKLLFHYYDKDFNNEADTPDNFQSRRPNTSFCFLDIRSPGLGDTAMYLCATSSQTGGSPLHFGNGTRLTVT.

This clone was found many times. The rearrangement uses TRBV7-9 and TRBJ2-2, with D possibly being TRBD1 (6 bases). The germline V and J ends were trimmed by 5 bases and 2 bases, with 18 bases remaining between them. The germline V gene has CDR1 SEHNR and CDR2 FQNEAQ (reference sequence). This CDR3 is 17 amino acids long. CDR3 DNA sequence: TGTGCCAGCAGCCAATCCTACACGGGACAAAACACCGGGGAGCTGTTTTTT. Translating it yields CASSQSYTGQNTGELFF.

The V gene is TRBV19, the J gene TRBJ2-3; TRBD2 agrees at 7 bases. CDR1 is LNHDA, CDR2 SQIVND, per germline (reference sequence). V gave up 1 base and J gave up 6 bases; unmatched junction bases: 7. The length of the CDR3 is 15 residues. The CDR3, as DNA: TGTGCCAGTAGTATAGGGGGCGGGAGAGCCGATACGCAGTATTTT. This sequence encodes CASSIGGGRADTQYF.

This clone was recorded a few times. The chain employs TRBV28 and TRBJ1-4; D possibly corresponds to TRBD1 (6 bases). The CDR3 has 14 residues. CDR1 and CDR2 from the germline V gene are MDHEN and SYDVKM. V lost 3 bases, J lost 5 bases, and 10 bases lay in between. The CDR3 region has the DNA TGTGCCAGCAGTTTGGGACATAAGAATGAAAAACTGTTTTTT. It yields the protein CASSLGHKNEKLFF.

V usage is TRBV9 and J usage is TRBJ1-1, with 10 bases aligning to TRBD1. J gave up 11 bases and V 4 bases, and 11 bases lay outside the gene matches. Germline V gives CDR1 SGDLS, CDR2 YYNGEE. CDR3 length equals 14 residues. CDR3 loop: CASSPGQGEGGAFF. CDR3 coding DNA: TGTGCCAGCAGCCCCGGACAGGGGGAGGGTGGTGCTTTCTTT.

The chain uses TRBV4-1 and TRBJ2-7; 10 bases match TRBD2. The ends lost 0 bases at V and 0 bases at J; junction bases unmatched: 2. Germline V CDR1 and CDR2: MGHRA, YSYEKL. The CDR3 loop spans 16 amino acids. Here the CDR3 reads CASSQDLAGASYEQYF. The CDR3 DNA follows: TGCGCCAGCAGCCAAGATCTAGCGGGGGCCTCCTACGAGCAGTACTTC.

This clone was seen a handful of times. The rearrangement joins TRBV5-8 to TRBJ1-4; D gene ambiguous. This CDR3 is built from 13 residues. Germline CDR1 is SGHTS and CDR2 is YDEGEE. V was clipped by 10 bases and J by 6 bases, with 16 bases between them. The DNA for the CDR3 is TGTGCCCACCCCGGGGTGGAGGATGAAAAACTGTTTTTT. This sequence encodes CAHPGVEDEKLFF.

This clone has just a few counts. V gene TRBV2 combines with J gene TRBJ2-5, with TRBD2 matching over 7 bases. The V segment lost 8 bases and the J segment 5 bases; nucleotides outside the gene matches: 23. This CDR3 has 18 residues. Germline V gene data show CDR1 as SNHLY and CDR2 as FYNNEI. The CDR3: CASVDLGGWSSGGETQYF. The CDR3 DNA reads TGTGCCAGCGTAGACCTGGGGGGGTGGAGCAGCGGTGGGGAGACCCAGTACTTC. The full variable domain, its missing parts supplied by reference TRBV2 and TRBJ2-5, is EPEVTQTPSHQVTQMGQEVILRCVPISNHLYFYWYRQILGQKVEFLVSFYNNEISEKSEIFDDQFSVERPDGSNFTLKIRSTKLEDSAMYFCASVDLGGWSSGGETQYFGPGTRLLVL.

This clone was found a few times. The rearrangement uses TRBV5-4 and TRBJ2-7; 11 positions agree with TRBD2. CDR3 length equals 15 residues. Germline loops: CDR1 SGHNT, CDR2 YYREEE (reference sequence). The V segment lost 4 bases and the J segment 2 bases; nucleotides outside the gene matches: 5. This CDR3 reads CASSHGLAGTYEQYF. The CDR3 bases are TGTGCCAGCAGCCACGGACTAGCGGGTACCTACGAGCAGTACTTC.

CDR3 amino acids: CAWSDEGSQPQHF. For the CDR3, the DNA is TGTGCCTGGAGTGATGAGGGAAGTCAGCCCCAGCATTTT. The chain has TRBV30 and TRBJ1-5; D gene unclear. Trimming pared 1 base from V and 6 bases from J, leaving 10 bases between. The CDR3 contains 13 residues. Germline V lookup: CDR1 GTSNPN, CDR2 SVGIG (reference sequence).

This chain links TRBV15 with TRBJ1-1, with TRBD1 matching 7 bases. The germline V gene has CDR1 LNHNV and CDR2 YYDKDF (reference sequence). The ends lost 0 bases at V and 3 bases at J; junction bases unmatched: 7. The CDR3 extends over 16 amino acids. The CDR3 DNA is TGTGCCACCAGCAGAGATGCGAGGGGGCTAGACACTGAAGCTTTCTTT. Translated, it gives CATSRDARGLDTEAFF.

The DNA for the CDR3 is TGTGCCAGCAGCTTAGAGGCAGGGGACTACGAGCAGTACTTC. As protein: CASSLEAGDYEQYF. The V call is TRBV7-6, the J call TRBJ2-7; possibly TRBD1 for D (6 bases). The CDR3 covers 14 residues. CDR1 SGHVS and CDR2 FNYEAQ come from the germline V gene. Trimming cost V 1 base and J 3 bases, with 10 bases left between them. Drawing the rest from reference TRBV7-6 and TRBJ2-7, the complete variable domain is GAGVSQSPRYKVTKRGQDVALRCDPISGHVSLYWYRQALGQGPEFLTYFNYEAQQDKSGLPNDRFSAERPEGSISTLTIQRTEQRDSAMYRCASSLEAGDYEQYFGPGTRLTVT.

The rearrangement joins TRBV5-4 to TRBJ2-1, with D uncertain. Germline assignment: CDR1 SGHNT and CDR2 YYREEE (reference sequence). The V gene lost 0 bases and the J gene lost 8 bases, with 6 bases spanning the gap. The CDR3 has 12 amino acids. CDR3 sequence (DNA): TGTGCCAGCAGCTTGGTTAACTATGAGCAGTTCTTC. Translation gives CASSLVNYEQFF.

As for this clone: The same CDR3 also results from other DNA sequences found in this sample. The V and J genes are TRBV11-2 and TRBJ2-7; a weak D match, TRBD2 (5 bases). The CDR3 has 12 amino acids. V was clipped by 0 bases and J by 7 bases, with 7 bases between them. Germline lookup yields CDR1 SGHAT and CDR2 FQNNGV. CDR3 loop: CASSLDRGEQYF. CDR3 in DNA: TGTGCCAGCAGCTTAGATCGGGGTGAGCAGTACTTC.

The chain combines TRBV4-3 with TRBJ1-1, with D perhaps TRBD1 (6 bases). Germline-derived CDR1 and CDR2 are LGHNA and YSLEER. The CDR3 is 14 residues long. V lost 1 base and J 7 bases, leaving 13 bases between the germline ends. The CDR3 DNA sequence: TGCGCCAGCAGCCAAGGGGGGGGGCGGAATGAAGCTTTCTTT. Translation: CASSQGGGRNEAFF.

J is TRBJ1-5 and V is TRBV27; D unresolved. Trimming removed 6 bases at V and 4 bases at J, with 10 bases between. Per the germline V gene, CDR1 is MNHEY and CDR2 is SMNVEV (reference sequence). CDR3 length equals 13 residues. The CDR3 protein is CASRDDGNQPQHF. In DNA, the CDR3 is TGTGCCAGCAGGGATGACGGGAATCAGCCCCAGCATTTT.

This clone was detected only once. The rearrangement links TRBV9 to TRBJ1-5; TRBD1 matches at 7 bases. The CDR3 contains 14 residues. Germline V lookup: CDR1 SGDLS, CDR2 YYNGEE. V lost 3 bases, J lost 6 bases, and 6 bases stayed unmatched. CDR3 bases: TGTGCCAGCAGCGGCTCACAGGGGAGTCAGCCCCAGCATTTT. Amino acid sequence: CASSGSQGSQPQHF.

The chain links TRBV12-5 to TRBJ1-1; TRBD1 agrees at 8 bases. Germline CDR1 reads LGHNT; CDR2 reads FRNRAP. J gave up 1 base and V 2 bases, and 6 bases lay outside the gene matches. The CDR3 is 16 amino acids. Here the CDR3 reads CASGLYSGGGNTEAFF. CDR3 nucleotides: TGTGCTAGTGGTTTGTACTCAGGGGGCGGGAACACTGAAGCTTTCTTT. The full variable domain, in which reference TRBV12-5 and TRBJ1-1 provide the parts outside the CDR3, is DARVTQTPRHKVTEMGQEVTMRCQPILGHNTVFWYRQTMMQGLELLAYFRNRAPLDDSGMPKDRFSAEMPDATLATLKIQPSEPRDSAVYFCASGLYSGGGNTEAFFGQGTRLTVV.

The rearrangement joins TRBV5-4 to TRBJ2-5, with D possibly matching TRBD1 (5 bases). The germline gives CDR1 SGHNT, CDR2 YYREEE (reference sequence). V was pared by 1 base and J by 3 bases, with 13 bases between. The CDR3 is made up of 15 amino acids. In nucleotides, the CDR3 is TGTGCCAGCAGCTTGTCTTTAGGGGCGGAAGAGACCCAGTACTTC. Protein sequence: CASSLSLGAEETQYF.

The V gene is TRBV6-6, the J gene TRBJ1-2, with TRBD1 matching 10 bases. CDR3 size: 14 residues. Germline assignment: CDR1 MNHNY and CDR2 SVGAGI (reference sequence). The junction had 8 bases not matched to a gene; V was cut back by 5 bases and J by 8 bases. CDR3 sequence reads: CASSDRQGARGYTF. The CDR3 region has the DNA TGTGCCAGCAGTGATAGACAGGGGGCGCGGGGCTACACCTTC.